The rows below give T cell receptor beta chains drawn from one sample of a study of T cells in Graves' hyperthyroidism and ophthalmopathy. TCRdb analysed the multiplex PCR reads with MiXCR anew, one entry per CDR3 protein. The sample has about 410,000 distinct CDR3 sequences, around 15% seen once. The sample was blood. Receptor source: a woman aged 30 to 39 with Graves' ophthalmopathy. CDR3s include the opening cysteine and the closing phenylalanine or tryptophan. The order of the fields is clone size, V gene, J gene, D gene, CDR3 DNA, CDR3 protein. D genes are given only for firm matches. Not all rows give a size; the values are once, few, many and, for expanded clones, a class.

many	TRBV5-6	TRBJ2-3	NA	TGTGCCAGCAGCTTGGGGGGGTCATGGAATACGCAGTATTTT	CASSLGGSWNTQYF
many	TRBV2	TRBJ1-5	NA	TGTGCCAGCAGTGTTGTTCATTTGGGGGGGGCAAGTTCGGTGGGCAATCAGCCCCAGCATTTT	CASSVVHLGGASSVGNQPQHF
NA	TRBV5-1	TRBJ1-2	NA	TGCGCCAGCAGCCCTGCGACAGGTCTCTATGGCTACACCTTC	CASSPATGLYGYTF
many	TRBV2	TRBJ1-4	TRBD1	TGTGCCAGCAGTGAAGGGGACAGACGGGGTGAAAAACTGTTTTTT	CASSEGDRRGEKLFF
many	TRBV20-1	TRBJ2-7	NA	TGCAGTGCTAGAGACCCAGCCCACTACGAGCAGTACTTC	CSARDPAHYEQYF
many	TRBV18	TRBJ2-7	NA	TGTGCCAGCTCACCACCATTCTCCTACGAGCAGTACTTC	CASSPPFSYEQYF
few	TRBV29-1	TRBJ2-1	TRBD1	TGCAGCGGTGAATCGGGACAGGGGGGGCGGGGCAATGAGCAGTTCTTC	CSGESGQGGRGNEQFF
NA	TRBV29-1	TRBJ1-5	NA	TGCAGCGTTGATGCGGGGGCTAATCAGCCCCAGCATTTT	CSVDAGANQPQHF
many	TRBV30	TRBJ2-3	TRBD2	TGTGCCTGGATAGTGAGCGGGGCTAGCACAGATACGCAGTATTTT	CAWIVSGASTDTQYF
NA	TRBV10-3	TRBJ2-2	NA	TGTGCCACCAGCTTCCGGGACAACACCGGGGAGCTGTTTTTT	CATSFRDNTGELFF
many	TRBV20-1	TRBJ1-1	NA	TGCAGTGCTAGAGAAGACAGGAACACTGAAGCTTTCTTT	CSAREDRNTEAFF
many	TRBV2	TRBJ2-7	TRBD2	TGTGCCAGCAGTGAAGCCCTAGTTGGGTGGGGGGGATACGAGCAGTACTTC	CASSEALVGWGGYEQYF
many	TRBV30	TRBJ1-6	NA	TGTGCCTGGAGTGTACCGACCTCTGGTAATTCACCCCTCCACTTT	CAWSVPTSGNSPLHF
many	TRBV7-3	TRBJ2-7	TRBD1	TGTGCCAGCAGCCCAACGACAGGGTCGAATGGGGAGCAGTACTTC	CASSPTTGSNGEQYF
many	TRBV7-2	TRBJ2-2	TRBD2	TGTGCCAGCAGCGCGGGACTAGCGGGGGGCAAGAACACCGGGGAGCTGTTTTTT	CASSAGLAGGKNTGELFF
NA	TRBV19	TRBJ2-7	NA	TGTGCCAGTAGTATGGGCAGGGTTGGTTCCGAGCAGTACTTC	CASSMGRVGSEQYF
many	TRBV7-8	TRBJ1-2	NA	TGTGCCAGCAGCTTAGGCGCGGGGGGCTATGGCTACACCTTC	CASSLGAGGYGYTF
many	TRBV7-9	TRBJ2-5	NA	TGTGCCAGCAGCTCCCGGGTAGCGAAGGAGACCCAGTACTTC	CASSSRVAKETQYF
few	TRBV19	TRBJ2-4	TRBD1	TGTGCCAGTAGCCCCGGGACAGGGGACTCGGCGAACATTCAGTACTTC	CASSPGTGDSANIQYF
many	TRBV7-8	TRBJ1-5	NA	TGTGCCAGCAGCTTAGGCCTTAGCAATCAGCCCCAGCATTTT	CASSLGLSNQPQHF
many	TRBV6-1	TRBJ2-5	TRBD2	TGTGCCAGCAGTGGGGGACTAGGCGGGGGGAGCGAGACCCAGTACTTC	CASSGGLGGGSETQYF
many	TRBV2	TRBJ2-2	NA	TGTGCCAGCAGTGAGTCAACTTCTATCGGGGAGCTGTTTTTT	CASSESTSIGELFF
many	TRBV29-1	TRBJ1-2	NA	TGCAGCGTTGGAGTCCCAGACCCCTATGGCTACACCTTC	CSVGVPDPYGYTF
many	TRBV30	TRBJ1-1	NA	TGTGCCTGGATGGAGGGAGTCACTGAAGCTTTCTTT	CAWMEGVTEAFF
many	TRBV20-1	TRBJ1-5	TRBD1	TGCAGTGCTGCGGACAGGCTCAATCAGCCCCAGCATTTT	CSAADRLNQPQHF
NA	TRBV6-1	TRBJ2-3	NA	TGTGCCAGCAGTGACTGGGGTTTCGGCACAGATACGCAGTATTTT	CASSDWGFGTDTQYF
many	TRBV6-1	TRBJ2-5	TRBD2	TGTGCCAGCCGGGGGAGGGCCCAGTACTTC	CASRGRAQYF
many	TRBV5-6	TRBJ1-1	TRBD1	TGTGCCAGCAGCTTAGGGTACAGGGGGTTCTCCCTGAACACTGAAGCTTTCTTT	CASSLGYRGFSLNTEAFF
many	TRBV12-3/TRBV12-4	TRBJ2-5	TRBD2	TGTGCCAGCAGTTTTTACGGGGAGGGTGGTAACCAAGAGACCCAGTACTTC	CASSFYGEGGNQETQYF
many	TRBV14	TRBJ1-2	NA	TGTGCCAGCAGCCAAGGCGGGTACAGTTATGGCTACACCTTC	CASSQGGYSYGYTF
many	TRBV5-1	TRBJ2-3	TRBD1	TGCGCCAGCAGCTCGCCGCCGGACAGGGTCACAGATACGCAGTATTTT	CASSSPPDRVTDTQYF
NA	TRBV6-1	TRBJ1-2	TRBD1	TGTGCCAGCAGTGGCACAGGGGAAACTAACTATGGCTACACCTTC	CASSGTGETNYGYTF
many	TRBV28	TRBJ2-7	NA	TGTGCCAGCAGTTTATCCCCCACAGAGAACTCCTACGAGCAGTACTTC	CASSLSPTENSYEQYF
many	TRBV30	TRBJ2-5	NA	TGTGCCTGGAGTGGAGGTTACCAAGAGACCCAGTACTTC	CAWSGGYQETQYF
many	TRBV12-3/TRBV12-4	TRBJ2-1	NA	TGTGCCAGCAGCCCAAAACAGCTCGGGTCGAACAATGAGCAGTTCTTC	CASSPKQLGSNNEQFF
many	TRBV11-2	TRBJ2-1	TRBD1	TGTGCCAGCAGCTTTTGGGACAGCATCCCGAGCTCCTACAATGAGCAGTTCTTC	CASSFWDSIPSSYNEQFF
many	TRBV6-1	TRBJ2-3	NA	TGTGCCAGCAGTGCCGCGGGCGGTATGACAGATACGCAGTATTTT	CASSAAGGMTDTQYF
NA	TRBV2	TRBJ2-3	TRBD2	TGTGGAAGCGGGGGTTCAGATACGCAGTATTTT	CGSGGSDTQYF
many	TRBV2	TRBJ1-2	NA	TGTGCCAGCAGTGCAAGGGGTGGCTACACCTTC	CASSARGGYTF
NA	TRBV28	TRBJ1-6	NA	TGTGCCAGCAGTTTTAGTGGTAGCTCCTATAATTCACCCCTCCACTTT	CASSFSGSSYNSPLHF
many	TRBV13	TRBJ2-7	NA	TGTGCCAGCAGCTTCCGGGACTCAAACTACGAGCAGTACTTC	CASSFRDSNYEQYF
many	TRBV5-6	TRBJ2-2	NA	TGTGCCAGCAGCTTCGGGAAGACGGACACCGGGGAGCTGTTTTTT	CASSFGKTDTGELFF